This entry concerns a single TCR beta chain. This clone was counted a few times. The antigen it recognizes is unknown. Base qualities are not recorded, but no much larger clone differs from it by a single base. The germline V gene (reference sequence) gives CDR1 as SEHNR and CDR2 as FQNEAQ. Trimming takes 6 bases from V and 1 base from J, and the germline ends sit 15 bases apart. The cysteine opens and the phenylalanine closes a CDR3 of 16 amino acids. The kept DNA is CDR3 alone, 48 bases in frame from the first base. These data come from a study of blood T cell repertoires in COVID-19 (dated by TCRdb to about 2020). For context, the study as a whole: Samples covering the acute and convalescent phases of COVID-19 were provided by collaborators in the United States, Italy and Spain. The prospective study material was composed of cDNA or gDNA derived from T cells, B-cell-depleted T cells, or PBMCs. Subjects who had been exposed to COVID-19, were actively infected with it, or had recovered from it provided the deeply sampled blood TCRbeta repertoires that made up the dataset. A freely available public database, intended as a resource for researchers studying the immune response to SARS-CoV-2, is where the repertoires were released. The samples were drawn from the first 160 participants of the ongoing ImmuneRACE study and from 950 to 1,500 subjects provided by 6 global collaborators. The sample metadata nearly always contained a de-identified subject ID, COVID-19 status, age in years and sex. HLA class I and class II types, where available, came from metadata supplied by the sample provider rather than from assay-based typing. Results the study describes overall, beyond this receptor: The amount of clinical and demographic metadata varied by source and participant and was provided uncurated.

Enrolling through a virtual design, the prospective study's participants ranged in age from about 18 to 89 years and lived across 24 United States geographic areas. To assign participants to cohorts, the prospective study relied on clinical history that participants themselves reported in a screening survey and a study questionnaire. In the prospective study, mobile phlebotomists collected whole blood, serum and a nasopharyngeal or oropharyngeal swab from each participant. Over a roughly 2-month period, participants in the prospective study had the option of providing additional blood draws and questionnaires. Blood samples from the prospective study were shipped frozen or at room temperature prior to DNA extraction. TCRbeta CDR3 regions were amplified from genomic DNA using the immunoSEQ Assay, a bias-controlled multiplex PCR. In the source study's methods: The number of nucleated cells in each sample was estimated by amplification of reference gene primers within the assay. To quantify the absolute abundance of each unique TCRbeta CDR3 rearrangement, sequence reads were collapsed and filtered. For each sample, productive Simpson clonality was calculated by taking the square root of Simpson's diversity index across productive rearrangements. TCRdb mirrors the immuneACCESS table, restricted to in-frame sequences. Some clones are absent from its copies; in checked studies, under half trace to an unresolved V gene, and the reason for the others is unknown. V and J calls plus clone size are reproduced from that table; the DNA served to infer D and trimming. The sample has about 200,000 clones on record, roughly 82% of them singletons. The ten top clones hold roughly 5.9% of the sample.

Sequenced material: PBMCs or T cells enriched from blood (not recorded which). The chain couples TRBV7-9 to TRBJ1-4; the D gene is perhaps TRBD1, from 6 matching bases. This receptor was taken from a man aged 40-49 years with acute COVID-19. The CDR3 protein: CASSRGGSRTNEKLFF. The sequence in DNA is TGTGCCAGCAGTAGGGGGGGCAGCAGAACTAATGAAAAACTGTTTTTT.